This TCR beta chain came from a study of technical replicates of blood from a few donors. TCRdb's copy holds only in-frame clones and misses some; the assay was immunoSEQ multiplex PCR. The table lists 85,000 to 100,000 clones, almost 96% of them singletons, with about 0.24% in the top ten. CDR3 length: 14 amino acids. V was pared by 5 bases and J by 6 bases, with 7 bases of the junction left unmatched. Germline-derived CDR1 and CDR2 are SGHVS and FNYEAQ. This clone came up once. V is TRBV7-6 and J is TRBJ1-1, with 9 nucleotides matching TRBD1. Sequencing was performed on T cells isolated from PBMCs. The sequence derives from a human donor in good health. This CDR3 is CASSADRGFPEAFF. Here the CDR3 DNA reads TGTGCCAGCAGCGCAGACAGGGGGTTCCCTGAAGCTTTCTTT.